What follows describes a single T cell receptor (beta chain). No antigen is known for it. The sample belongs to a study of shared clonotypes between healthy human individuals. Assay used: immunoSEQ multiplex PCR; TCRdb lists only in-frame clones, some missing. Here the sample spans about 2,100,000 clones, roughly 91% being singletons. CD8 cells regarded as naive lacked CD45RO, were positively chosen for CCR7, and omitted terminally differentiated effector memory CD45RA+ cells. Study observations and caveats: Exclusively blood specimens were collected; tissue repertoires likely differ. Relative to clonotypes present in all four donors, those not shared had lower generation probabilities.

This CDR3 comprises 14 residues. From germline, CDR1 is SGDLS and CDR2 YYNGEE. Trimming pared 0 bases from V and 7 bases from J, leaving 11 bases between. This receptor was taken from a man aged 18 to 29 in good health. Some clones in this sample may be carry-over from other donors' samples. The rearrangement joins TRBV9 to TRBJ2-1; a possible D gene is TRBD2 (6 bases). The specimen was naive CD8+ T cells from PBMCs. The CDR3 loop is CASSVGDGGNEQFF. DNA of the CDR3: TGTGCCAGCAGCGTAGGGGATGGAGGGAATGAGCAGTTCTTC.